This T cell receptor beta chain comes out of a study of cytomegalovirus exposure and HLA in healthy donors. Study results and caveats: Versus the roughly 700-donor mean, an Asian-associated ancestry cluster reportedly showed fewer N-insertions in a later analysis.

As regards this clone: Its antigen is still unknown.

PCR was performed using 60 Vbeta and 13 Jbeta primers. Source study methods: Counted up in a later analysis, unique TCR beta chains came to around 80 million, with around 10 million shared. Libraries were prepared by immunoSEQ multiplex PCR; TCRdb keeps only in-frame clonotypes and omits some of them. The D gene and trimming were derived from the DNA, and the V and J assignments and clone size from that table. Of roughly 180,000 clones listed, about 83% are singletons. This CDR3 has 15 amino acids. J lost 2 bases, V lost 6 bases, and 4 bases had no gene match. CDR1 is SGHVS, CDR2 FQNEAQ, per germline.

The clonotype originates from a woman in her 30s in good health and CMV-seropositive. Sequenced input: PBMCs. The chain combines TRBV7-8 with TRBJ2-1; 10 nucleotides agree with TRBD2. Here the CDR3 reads CASSPSGGAYNEQFF. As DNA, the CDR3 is TGTGCCAGCAGTCCCAGCGGGGGGGCCTACAATGAGCAGTTCTTC.